Following are 13 T cell receptor beta chains from one sample sequenced in a study of blood T cell repertoires in COVID-19. The protocol was immunoSEQ multiplex PCR, while the TCRdb copy is restricted to in-frame clones and leaves out a portion. The sample has 300,000 to 350,000 clones, around 90% seen once. The sequencing sample was made of peripheral blood. These receptors were taken from a woman in her 30s with COVID-19, enrolled during active disease.

This chain uses TRBV7-9 with TRBJ2-3; 9 nucleotides line up with TRBD1. Trimming removed 1 base from V and 2 bases from J; junction bases left unmatched: 13. Germline V gene data show CDR1 as SEHNR and CDR2 as FQNEAQ (reference sequence). The CDR3 extends over 19 amino acids. The CDR3 region is CASSLDRDRVLRVTDTQYF. CDR3 coding DNA: TGTGCCAGCAGCTTAGACCGGGACAGGGTCCTGAGAGTCACAGATACGCAGTATTTT.

The chain joins TRBV28 to TRBJ2-5, with a possible D match to TRBD1 (6 bases). This CDR3 contains 15 residues. Germline values: CDR1 MDHEN, CDR2 SYDVKM. V was clipped by 3 bases and J by 2 bases, with 13 bases between them. The CDR3 coding sequence is TGTGCCAGCAGTTTGCCAGGGGATATTCAAGAGACCCAGTACTTC. Amino acid sequence: CASSLPGDIQETQYF.

This clone was picked up one time. V usage is TRBV5-1 and J usage is TRBJ2-3, with 9 nucleotides matching TRBD2. CDR3 length equals 16 residues. V trimming: 0 bases; J trimming: 2 bases; junction bases outside the gene matches: 4. Germline CDR1 reads SGHRS; CDR2 reads YFSETQ. The CDR3 is CASSLGLAVTTDTQYF. The CDR3 nucleotides read TGCGCCAGCAGCTTGGGACTAGCGGTAACCACAGATACGCAGTATTTT.

The gene calls are TRBV6-5 and TRBJ2-7; D possibly corresponds to TRBD1 (5 bases). Trimming took off 6 bases at V and 2 bases at J, with 11 bases between the two ends. Germline V gene data show CDR1 as MNHEY and CDR2 as SVGAGI. CDR3 length equals 13 residues. CDR3 in DNA: TGTGCCAGCAGCAACCTGGGGCCCTACGAGCAGTACTTC. It encodes CASSNLGPYEQYF.

CDR3 sequence: CASSLSSRSNEQFF. In DNA, the CDR3 is TGTGCCAGCAGCTTAAGTTCTAGATCGAATGAGCAGTTCTTC. J is TRBJ2-1 and V is TRBV7-9; D is unresolved. Germline CDR1 SEHNR, CDR2 FQNEAQ (reference sequence). Between the trimmed V and J ends, which lost 2 bases and 7 bases, there was a span of 12 bases. This CDR3 has 14 amino acids.

The count of this clone is one. V and J are TRBV5-6 and TRBJ1-1; D unclear. V lost 3 bases and J 0 bases, leaving 6 bases between the germline ends. The CDR3 totals 13 residues. Germline values: CDR1 SGHDT, CDR2 YYEEEE. The CDR3 loop reads CASSWEMNTEAFF. As DNA, the CDR3 is TGTGCCAGCAGCTGGGAGATGAACACTGAAGCTTTCTTT. The variable domain in full, with the rest retrieved from reference TRBV5-6 and TRBJ1-1, is DAGVTQSPTHLIKTRGQQVTLRCSPKSGHDTVSWYQQALGQGPQFIFQYYEEEERQRGNFPDRFSGHQFPNYSSELNVNALLLGDSALYLCASSWEMNTEAFFGQGTRLTVV.

The chain links TRBV6-5 to TRBJ2-1; possible D gene TRBD1, 6 bases. V lost 6 bases and J 5 bases, leaving 17 bases between the germline ends. Germline lookup yields CDR1 MNHEY and CDR2 SVGAGI. CDR3 length: 15 amino acids. In DNA form, the CDR3 reads TGTGCCAGCAGACTACAGGGAGTAGTCAACAATGAGCAGTTCTTC. It yields the protein CASRLQGVVNNEQFF.

The J gene is TRBJ2-2, the V gene TRBV7-3; D remains unclear. The CDR3 is made up of 12 amino acids. V was pared by 4 bases and J by 4 bases, with 4 bases between. Germline CDR1 reads SGHTA; CDR2 reads FQGTGA. CDR3 DNA: TGTGCCAGCAGCTCCAGCACCGGGGAGCTGTTTTTT. It codes for CASSSSTGELFF.

The sample holds a few counts of this clone. This rearrangement joins TRBV7-6 to TRBJ2-2, with D maybe TRBD1 (5 bases). V was clipped by 3 bases and J by 2 bases, with 10 bases between them. The germline CDR1 and CDR2 sequences are SGHVS and FNYEAQ. CDR3 length: 15 amino acids. Here the CDR3 reads CASSFGQGNTGELFF. The DNA for the CDR3 is TGTGCCAGCAGCTTTGGGCAGGGTAACACCGGGGAGCTGTTTTTT.

The V and J genes are TRBV7-9 and TRBJ1-4; 9 bases align to TRBD1. The length of the CDR3 is 17 residues. From germline, CDR1 is SEHNR and CDR2 FQNEAQ (reference sequence). Trimming removed 3 bases from V and 1 base from J; junction bases left unmatched: 6. Here the CDR3 DNA reads TGTGCCAGCAGCTTGGCGACAGGGGGAATAACTAATGAAAAACTGTTTTTT. Translating it yields CASSLATGGITNEKLFF.

This clone was seen more than once but under ten times. The chain combines TRBV6-5 with TRBJ1-1, with D hard to call. The germline CDR1 and CDR2 sequences are MNHEY and SVGAGI. This CDR3 spans 12 amino acids. Trimming cost V 2 bases and J 9 bases, with 10 bases left between them. DNA for the CDR3: TGTGCCAGCAGTTACACGGCGGGGAAAGCTTTCTTT. This codes for CASSYTAGKAFF.

Regarding this clone: This same CDR3 is encoded by further DNA sequences in the sample. The rearrangement joins TRBV7-9 to TRBJ1-1; no clear D. V lost 2 bases and J 1 base, leaving 5 bases between the germline ends. Germline-derived CDR1 and CDR2 are SEHNR and FQNEAQ (reference sequence). The CDR3 totals 13 residues. The CDR3 sequence is CASSLRGNTEAFF. The CDR3 DNA reads TGTGCCAGCAGCTTACGGGGGAACACTGAAGCTTTCTTT.

The chain is built from TRBV9 and TRBJ1-1, with a weak D call TRBD1 (6 bases). CDR1 and CDR2 (germline): SGDLS, YYNGEE. V lost 0 bases to trimming and J lost 3 bases, with 15 bases between them. This CDR3 comprises 16 residues. The CDR3 here is CASSVGAGEVDTEAFF. In DNA form, the CDR3 reads TGTGCCAGCAGCGTAGGGGCAGGGGAAGTAGACACTGAAGCTTTCTTT. Looking up the rest from reference TRBV9 and TRBJ1-1 gives the full variable domain: DSGVTQTPKHLITATGQRVTLRCSPRSGDLSVYWYQQSLDQGLQFLIQYYNGEERAKGNILERFSAQQFPDLHSELNLSSLELGDSALYFCASSVGAGEVDTEAFFGQGTRLTVV.